A selection of T cell receptor beta chains follows, all from one sample in a study of shared clonotypes between healthy human individuals. Method: immunoSEQ multiplex PCR; TCRdb's copy keeps in-frame clones and lacks some. The sample records about 2.3 million clones, approximately 90% being singletons. The source material was naive CD4+ T cells from PBMCs. These receptors all stem from a man between 18 and 29 years old in good health. Some clones in this sample may be carry-over from other donors' samples. Both conserved end residues are part of each CDR3. A D gene is named only where the DNA matches it firmly. Clone size is stated in some rows and not others, as once, few, many or a class when expanded.

d_call,cdr3_length,j_call,clone_size,v_call,cdr3_nt,cdr3_aa
NA,15,TRBJ2-3,once,TRBV5-4,TGTGCCAGCAGCAAACCGGGATTAACCACAGATACGCAGTATTTT,CASSKPGLTTDTQYF
TRBD1,14,TRBJ2-7,NA,TRBV7-9,TGTGCCAGCAGCTTCAGGGGGCTAGGGTACGAGCAGTACTTC,CASSFRGLGYEQYF
NA,13,TRBJ1-2,NA,TRBV6-5,TGTGCCAGCAGTTTTCAGGGGCGGGGTGGCTACACCTTC,CASSFQGRGGYTF
TRBD2,13,TRBJ2-3,NA,TRBV11-3,TGTGCCAGCAGCTCCTCCGGGACTAGCACGCAGTATTTT,CASSSSGTSTQYF
NA,15,TRBJ2-7,NA,TRBV11-1,TGTGCCAGCAATTCACCCGAGGGGGGGACCTACGAGCAGTACTTC,CASNSPEGGTYEQYF
NA,9,TRBJ2-1,NA,TRBV29-1,TGCAGCGTTTATCCCCAGCAGTTCTTC,CSVYPQQFF
NA,17,TRBJ2-2,NA,TRBV7-2,TGTGCCAGCAGCTTAGTACCCCGCAGGGGTCGCACCGGGGAGCTGTTTTTT,CASSLVPRRGRTGELFF
NA,18,TRBJ1-5,once,TRBV28,TGTGCCAGCAGTCCAGTCCGGGGGACGGTACATAGCAATCAGCCCCAGCATTTT,CASSPVRGTVHSNQPQHF
NA,15,TRBJ1-1,NA,TRBV7-6,TGTGCCAGCAGCTTAGGACCCCTTGGAAGCACTGAAGCTTTCTTT,CASSLGPLGSTEAFF
NA,12,TRBJ2-3,NA,TRBV5-1,TGCGCCAGCAGCTTGGCCTCCTCCACGCAGTATTTT,CASSLASSTQYF
NA,12,TRBJ2-2,NA,TRBV28,TGTGCCAGCAGTTCACAGCCCTCCCCCCTGTTTTTT,CASSSQPSPLFF
NA,14,TRBJ2-5,NA,TRBV28,TGTGCCAGCAGTTTTGGAAGCTTCCAAGAGACCCAGTACTTC,CASSFGSFQETQYF
NA,14,TRBJ1-1,NA,TRBV5-1,TGCGCCAGCAGCTTGGCCGAGACGAACACTGAAGCTTTCTTT,CASSLAETNTEAFF
NA,13,TRBJ2-7,NA,TRBV15,TGTGCCACCAGCAGAGCCGAAGGCTCGGGGCAGTACTTC,CATSRAEGSGQYF
TRBD2,17,TRBJ2-3,NA,TRBV7-3,TGTGCCAGCAGGTGGCTAGCGGGAGTGAAGGGGGAAGATACGCAGTATTTT,CASRWLAGVKGEDTQYF
TRBD2,14,TRBJ2-1,NA,TRBV28,TGTGCCAGCGCGGGACTAGCGGGCTACAATGAGCAGTTCTTC,CASAGLAGYNEQFF
NA,18,TRBJ1-4,NA,TRBV7-6,TGTGCCAGCAGCTCCGCAACTTGGACGGTCGGGCCATATGAAAAACTGTTTTTT,CASSSATWTVGPYEKLFF
NA,15,TRBJ1-5,NA,TRBV2,TGTGCCAGCAGTGGCCCGGGAGGGAGCAATCAGCCCCAGCATTTT,CASSGPGGSNQPQHF
NA,14,TRBJ2-3,NA,TRBV27,TGTGCCAGCAGTACCCCAAAACGTTCAGATACGCAGTATTTT,CASSTPKRSDTQYF
NA,14,TRBJ2-4,NA,TRBV5-6,TGTGCCACTCCCCCGCGGATCGCCAAAAACATTCAGTACTTC,CATPPRIAKNIQYF